This passage covers 27 T cell receptor beta chains from one sample sequenced in a study of T cell changes during pregnancy in multiple sclerosis. The repertoire was sequenced with immunoSEQ multiplex PCR; TCRdb's copy has only in-frame clones and lacks some. In the table there are over 60,000 clones, approximately 90% of which are singletons. The sample was peripheral blood, taken in the first trimester of pregnancy. Receptor source: a female donor with multiple sclerosis, enrolled in a pregnancy study.

This chain links TRBV27 with TRBJ1-5, with TRBD1 matching 9 bases. Germline V gene sequence: CDR1 MNHEY, CDR2 SMNVEV (reference sequence). There are 16 residues in the CDR3. Trimming removed 4 bases from V and 3 bases from J; junction bases left unmatched: 7. Here the CDR3 DNA reads TGTGCCAGCAGTTCACAGGGGGCCCTACTCAATCAGCCCCAGCATTTT. It codes for CASSSQGALLNQPQHF.

J is TRBJ2-1 and V is TRBV7-2, with D perhaps TRBD1 (6 bases). V lost 1 base and J lost 6, with 13 bases in between. CDR3 size: 15 residues. The V gene's germline CDR1 is SGHTA and CDR2 FQGNSA. The DNA of the CDR3 is TGTGCCAGCAGCTTAGGGGCAGGGGTTGGCAATGAGCAGTTCTTC. This translates into CASSLGAGVGNEQFF. Filled out from reference TRBV7-2 and TRBJ2-1, the complete variable domain reads GAGVSQSPSNKVTEKGKDVELRCDPISGHTALYWYRQSLGQGLEFLIYFQGNSAPDKSGLPSDRFSAERTGGSVSTLTIQRTQQEDSAVYLCASSLGAGVGNEQFFGPGTRLTVL.

This rearrangement joins TRBV6-5 to TRBJ1-2, with TRBD1 matching over 8 bases. Germline V lookup: CDR1 MNHEY, CDR2 SVGAGI. The CDR3 runs 12 residues. Unmatched junction bases numbered 6, after V lost 2 bases and J lost 13 bases. This chain's CDR3 is CASSYVQGAITF. As DNA, the CDR3 is TGTGCCAGCAGTTACGTTCAGGGGGCCATCACCTTC.

By share, this clone ranks as medium-sized. The V gene is TRBV7-9, the J gene TRBJ2-5; no clear D. This CDR3 is built from 12 residues. The germline V and J ends were trimmed by 5 bases and 4 bases, with 8 bases remaining between them. Germline CDR1 is SEHNR and CDR2 is FQNEAQ (reference sequence). CDR3: CASSPGRETQYF. CDR3 coding DNA: TGTGCCAGCAGCCCCGGTAGAGAGACCCAGTACTTC.

This chain uses TRBV6-4 with TRBJ2-3; 7 bases are a match to TRBD2. In germline, CDR1 is MRHNA, CDR2 SNTAGT. The CDR3 length is 13 residues. V lost 3 bases and J lost 3; bases outside the gene matches: 0. The CDR3 loop is CASSERETDTQYF. In DNA, the CDR3 is TGTGCCAGCAGTGAGCGGGAGACAGATACGCAGTATTTT.

The chain is built from TRBV6-5 and TRBJ1-2; D not resolved. V was pared by 0 bases and J by 7 bases, with 18 bases between. The CDR3 is made up of 16 amino acids. Germline CDR1 and CDR2: MNHEY and SVGAGI. The CDR3 reads CASSYSAVRDYVGYTF. CDR3 DNA sequence: TGTGCCAGCAGTTACTCGGCGGTCAGAGATTACGTTGGCTACACCTTC.

The chain recombines TRBV2 with TRBJ1-1; TRBD1 is a possible D gene (6 bases). In germline, CDR1 is SNHLY, CDR2 FYNNEI. Trimming shortened V by 1 base and J by 1 base, and 10 bases separated the two germline ends. The CDR3 contains 15 residues. This CDR3 is CASSEVVRGNTEAFF. CDR3 DNA: TGTGCCAGCAGTGAAGTCGTCAGGGGGAACACTGAAGCTTTCTTT.

The gene calls are TRBV5-5 and TRBJ2-7; D might be TRBD1 (6 bases). The germline CDR1 and CDR2 sequences are SGHKS and YYEKEE (reference sequence). This CDR3 contains 17 residues. V dropped 0 bases and J dropped 0 bases, with 16 bases sitting between them. The CDR3 here is CASSLESLGTYSYEQYF. The CDR3 DNA follows: TGTGCCAGCAGCTTGGAATCGCTCGGGACATACTCCTACGAGCAGTACTTC. Combining the CDR3 with reference TRBV5-5 and TRBJ2-7 gives the whole variable domain DAGVTQSPTHLIKTRGQQVTLRCSPISGHKSVSWYQQVLGQGPQFIFQYYEKEERGRGNFPDRFSARQFPNYSSELNVNALLLGDSALYLCASSLESLGTYSYEQYFGPGTRLTVT.

The chain joins TRBV30 to TRBJ2-7, with 8 bases identical to TRBD1. Germline V gives CDR1 GTSNPN, CDR2 SVGIG (reference sequence). The V gene end was trimmed by 2 bases and the J gene end by 3 bases; junction bases not matched to a gene: 6. This CDR3 spans 14 amino acids. CDR3 region: CAWSFAGGGYEQYF. The CDR3 nucleotides read TGTGCCTGGAGTTTCGCAGGGGGCGGCTACGAGCAGTACTTC.

The genes are TRBV28 and TRBJ2-4; 9 bases map to TRBD2. Germline assignment: CDR1 MDHEN and CDR2 SYDVKM. Trimming cost V 2 bases and J 5 bases; bases outside gene matches: 13. The CDR3 spans 18 residues. The CDR3 protein is CASSLRGGRALSQNIQYF. The CDR3, as DNA: TGTGCCAGCAGTTTAAGGGGCGGGAGGGCTTTGTCCCAAAACATTCAGTACTTC.

The chain joins TRBV6-5 to TRBJ2-3; 8 positions agree with TRBD2. The CDR3 has 14 residues. The V and J ends lost 6 bases and 3 bases, in that order; junction bases with no gene match: 5. CDR1 MNHEY and CDR2 SVGAGI come from the germline V gene. DNA for the CDR3: TGTGCCAGCAGCTGGAGCGGGAGAACAGATACGCAGTATTTT. Translation: CASSWSGRTDTQYF.

The chain employs TRBV30 and TRBJ1-3; D is unresolved. In germline, CDR1 is GTSNPN, CDR2 SVGIG (reference sequence). The CDR3 runs 12 residues. V gave up 4 bases and J gave up 0 bases, with 4 bases separating them. CDR3 in DNA: TGTGCCTGGACGGTCTCTGGAAACACCATATATTTT. Encoded protein: CAWTVSGNTIYF.

This chain links TRBV27 with TRBJ2-1; 9 nucleotides line up with TRBD2. The germline V gene has CDR1 MNHEY and CDR2 SMNVEV (reference sequence). The length of the CDR3 is 16 residues. The trim removed 3 bases at V and 8 bases at J, leaving 11 bases unmatched. In DNA form, the CDR3 reads TGTGCCAGCAGTTTTCTCCAAGCGGGGGGCAGGGATGAGCAGTTCTTC. This codes for CASSFLQAGGRDEQFF.

The chain employs TRBV6-5 and TRBJ1-2, with 10 nucleotides matching TRBD1. J was trimmed by 4 bases and V by 6 bases; bases with no gene match: 5. The CDR3 extends over 14 amino acids. Germline V lookup: CDR1 MNHEY, CDR2 SVGAGI. CDR3 in DNA: TGTGCCAGCAGGGCGACAGGGGGCTTCTATGGCTACACCTTC. Its protein is CASRATGGFYGYTF.

The rearrangement links TRBV5-1 to TRBJ1-1; unclear D gene. Trimming cost V 4 bases and J 6 bases, with 16 bases left between them. The CDR3 is made up of 14 amino acids. Germline CDR1 SGHRS, CDR2 YFSETQ. CDR3 residues: CASSPGGFFSEAFF. CDR3 sequence (DNA): TGCGCCAGCAGCCCCGGAGGGTTTTTCTCTGAAGCTTTCTTT. The full variable domain, completed using reference TRBV5-1 and TRBJ1-1, is KAGVTQTPRYLIKTRGQQVTLSCSPISGHRSVSWYQQTPGQGLQFLFEYFSETQRNKGNFPGRFSGRQFSNSRSEMNVSTLELGDSALYLCASSPGGFFSEAFFGQGTRLTVV.

The CDR3 is CASSSSPAGNSYNEQFF. CDR3 DNA: TGTGCCAGCAGTTCCTCCCCTGCGGGGAACTCCTACAATGAGCAGTTCTTC. The chain uses TRBV7-2 and TRBJ2-1; possibly TRBD2 for D (6 bases). This CDR3 is built from 17 residues. Per germline, CDR1 SGHTA and CDR2 FQGNSA. V was trimmed by 6 bases and J by 0 bases, leaving 18 bases between them.

The rearrangement uses TRBV5-1 and TRBJ1-5; TRBD1 might be the D (6 bases). Trimming removed 4 bases from V and 3 bases from J, with 14 bases in between. CDR1 and CDR2 from the germline V gene are SGHRS and YFSETQ. This CDR3 comprises 15 residues. CDR3 region: CASSVSGQLNQPQHF. CDR3 DNA sequence: TGCGCCAGCAGCGTCTCCGGACAGCTCAATCAGCCCCAGCATTTT.

The J gene is TRBJ2-3, the V gene TRBV5-1; possible D gene TRBD2, 5 bases. V was trimmed by 2 bases and J by 4 bases, leaving 11 bases between them. Germline CDR1 SGHRS, CDR2 YFSETQ. The CDR3 is made up of 14 amino acids. The CDR3 sequence: CASSFGVPPDTQYF. CDR3 DNA sequence: TGCGCCAGCAGCTTCGGGGTCCCCCCAGATACGCAGTATTTT.

The chain employs TRBV6-5 and TRBJ1-2; TRBD1 matches 8 bases. Trimming cost V 1 base and J 4 bases; bases outside gene matches: 5. The CDR3 sequence is 15 residues long. From germline, CDR1 is MNHEY and CDR2 SVGAGI. CDR3 loop: CASSYLSGQGYGYTF. CDR3 nucleotide sequence: TGTGCCAGCAGTTACTTATCCGGACAGGGCTATGGCTACACCTTC.

V is TRBV10-3 and J is TRBJ2-7, with no clear D. CDR3 size: 15 residues. CDR1 and CDR2 (germline): ENHRY, SYGVKD. The ends were cut back, 4 bases at V and 3 bases at J, with 16 bases in the middle. CDR3 nucleotides: TGTGCCATCAGTGCCCATGATGAGCCGAACTACGAGCAGTACTTC. Protein sequence: CAISAHDEPNYEQYF.

This sequence joins TRBV27 and TRBJ2-2; D might be TRBD1 (6 bases). The CDR3 consists of 16 residues. The V end lost 2 bases, the J end lost 1 base, and 11 bases lay between the germline ends. Germline lookup yields CDR1 MNHEY and CDR2 SMNVEV (reference sequence). Here the CDR3 reads CASSLGQSWNTGELFF. CDR3 DNA sequence: TGTGCCAGCAGTTTAGGACAGAGCTGGAACACCGGGGAGCTGTTTTTT.

The chain is built from TRBV5-1 and TRBJ2-7; no reliable D call. The CDR3 spans 15 residues. Germline CDR1 SGHRS, CDR2 YFSETQ. V gave up 2 bases and J gave up 0 bases, with 12 bases separating them. CDR3: CASSFDWLLSYEQYF. In DNA, the CDR3 is TGCGCCAGCAGCTTCGACTGGCTGCTCTCCTACGAGCAGTACTTC.

The J gene is TRBJ1-1, the V gene TRBV21-1. TRBV21-1 is marked as a pseudogene. The CDR3 spans 17 residues. In DNA, the CDR3 is TGTGCCAGCAGCCACGCGGAACAAAAAGGTAGGTGCACTGAAGCTTTCTTT. It is translated as CASSHAEQKGRCTEAFF.

The rearrangement joins TRBV9 to TRBJ2-7; 8 bases agree with TRBD1. CDR3 length equals 15 residues. Trimming cost V 4 bases and J 3 bases; bases outside gene matches: 9. Germline CDR1 SGDLS, CDR2 YYNGEE. The CDR3 region has the DNA TGTGCCAGCAGCCCTCGAGCCGGGACAGGCTACGAGCAGTACTTC. It yields the protein CASSPRAGTGYEQYF. Based on the CDR3 plus reference TRBV9 and TRBJ2-7, the full variable domain is DSGVTQTPKHLITATGQRVTLRCSPRSGDLSVYWYQQSLDQGLQFLIQYYNGEERAKGNILERFSAQQFPDLHSELNLSSLELGDSALYFCASSPRAGTGYEQYFGPGTRLTVT.

This clone was observed a handful of times. The chain carries TRBV9 and TRBJ1-3; 8 nucleotides match TRBD1. This CDR3 is built from 18 residues. Germline V gives CDR1 SGDLS, CDR2 YYNGEE. V lost 3 bases to trimming and J lost 0 bases; unmatched junction nucleotides: 11. The CDR3 coding sequence is TGTGCCAGCAGCGCGGACAGGGCGGCCCTCGTCTCTGGAAACACCATATATTTT. Translated: CASSADRAALVSGNTIYF.

This chain connects TRBV6-5 to TRBJ2-7; TRBD2 might be the D (5 bases). Germline V gene lookup returns CDR1 MNHEY and CDR2 SVGAGI. The CDR3 contains 15 residues. The ends were cut back, 5 bases at V and 1 base at J, with 15 bases in the middle. The CDR3 DNA is TGTGCCAGCAGTACGTTGCGGGTCTCGTCCTACGAGCAGTACTTC. This codes for CASSTLRVSSYEQYF.

The V gene is TRBV5-1, the J gene TRBJ1-2; 7 bases agree with TRBD1. V was clipped by 4 bases and J by 4 bases; unmatched bases: 10. Germline V gene sequence: CDR1 SGHRS, CDR2 YFSETQ. There are 15 residues in the CDR3. CDR3 residues: CASSTPETGIYGYTF. DNA of the CDR3: TGCGCCAGCAGCACTCCCGAGACAGGGATCTATGGCTACACCTTC.